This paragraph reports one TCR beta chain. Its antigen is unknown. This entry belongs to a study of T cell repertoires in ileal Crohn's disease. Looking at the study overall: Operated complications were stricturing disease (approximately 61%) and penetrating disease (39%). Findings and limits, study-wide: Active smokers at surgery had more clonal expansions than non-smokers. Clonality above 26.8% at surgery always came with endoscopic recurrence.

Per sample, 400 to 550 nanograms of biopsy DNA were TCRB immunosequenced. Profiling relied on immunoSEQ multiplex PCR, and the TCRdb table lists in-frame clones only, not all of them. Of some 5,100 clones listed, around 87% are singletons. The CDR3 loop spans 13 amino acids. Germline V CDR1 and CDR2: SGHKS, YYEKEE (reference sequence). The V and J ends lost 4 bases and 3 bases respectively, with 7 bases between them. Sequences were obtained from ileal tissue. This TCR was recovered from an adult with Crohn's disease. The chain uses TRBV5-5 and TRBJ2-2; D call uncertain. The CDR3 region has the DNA TGTGCCAGCAGCCCCAGTTACACCGGGGAGCTGTTTTTT. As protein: CASSPSYTGELFF.